In this sample, the clone carrying this T cell receptor beta chain turned up a few times. There were TCR beta CDR3 regions amplified from RNA transcripts. The HTBI primer set served for first-round RT-PCR of the TCR CDR3. TCRdb fed the multiplex PCR reads into MiXCR, producing one record per CDR3 protein. The repertoire includes about 410,000 distinct CDR3 sequences, roughly 15% of them detected once, and roughly a fifth sits in the top ten. V lost 1 base and J lost 4; bases outside the gene matches: 10. Per the germline V gene, CDR1 is SGHTA and CDR2 is FQGNSA. The CDR3 consists of 18 residues. These data are taken from a study of T cells in Graves' hyperthyroidism and ophthalmopathy.

The rearrangement links TRBV7-2 to TRBJ2-2; 9 positions agree with TRBD2. The sequence was obtained from a woman aged 30 to 39 with Graves' ophthalmopathy. Sequencing used blood. The CDR3 region has the DNA TGTGCCAGCAGCTTAGAGGGGGCGGGGGGGCCGGGCACCGGGGAGCTGTTTTTT. This gives the protein CASSLEGAGGPGTGELFF.